The entry that follows covers one TCR beta chain sequence. The antigen is not known. The data are from a study of cytomegalovirus exposure and HLA in healthy donors. Findings and limits, study-wide: The authors later found most CMV-associated TCR beta chains appeared HLA-restricted.

Germline CDR1 is MNHEY and CDR2 is SVGAGI. V lost 4 bases and J lost 0; bases outside the gene matches: 2. The CDR3 loop spans 14 amino acids. The PCR contained 60 Vbeta and 13 Jbeta primers. In the authors' methods: A later analysis tallied tens of millions of unique TCR beta chains, approximately 11 million of them shared. The protocol was immunoSEQ multiplex PCR, while the TCRdb copy is restricted to in-frame clones and leaves out a portion. That table is the source of V, J and clone size, and D and trimming were worked out from the DNA. There are about 170,000 clones in the sample; 65% to 85% occur only once, and about 2.7% lies in the top ten.

This receptor was taken from a woman aged 50 to 65 in good health and CMV-seropositive. The chain employs TRBV6-5 and TRBJ1-1, with 7 bases fitting TRBD1. Sequenced input: PBMCs. The CDR3 protein is CASSSGQLNTEAFF. The CDR3 DNA reads as TGTGCCAGCAGTTCGGGACAGTTGAACACTGAAGCTTTCTTT.